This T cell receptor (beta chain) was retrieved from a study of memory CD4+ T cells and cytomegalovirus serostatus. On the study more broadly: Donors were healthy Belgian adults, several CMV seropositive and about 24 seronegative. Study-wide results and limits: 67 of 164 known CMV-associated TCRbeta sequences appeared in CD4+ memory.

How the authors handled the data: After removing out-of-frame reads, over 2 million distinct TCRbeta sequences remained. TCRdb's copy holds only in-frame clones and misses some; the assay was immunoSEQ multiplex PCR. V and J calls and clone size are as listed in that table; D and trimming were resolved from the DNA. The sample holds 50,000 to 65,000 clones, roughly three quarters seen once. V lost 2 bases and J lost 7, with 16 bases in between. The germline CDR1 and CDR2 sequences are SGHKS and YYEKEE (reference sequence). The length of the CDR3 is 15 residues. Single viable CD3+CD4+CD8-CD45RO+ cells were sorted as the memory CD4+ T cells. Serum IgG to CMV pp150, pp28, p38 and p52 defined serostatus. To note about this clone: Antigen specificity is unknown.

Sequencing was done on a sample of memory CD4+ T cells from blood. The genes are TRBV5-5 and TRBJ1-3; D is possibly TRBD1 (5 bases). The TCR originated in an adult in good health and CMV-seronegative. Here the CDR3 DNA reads TGTGCCAGCAGCTTTGAGGTTCTCCCAGGGAACACCATATATTTT. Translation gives CASSFEVLPGNTIYF.